This is a list of T cell receptor beta chains from one sample in a study of blood T cell repertoires in COVID-19. Sequencing used immunoSEQ multiplex PCR; TCRdb keeps in-frame clones, though not all of them. The sample holds more than 85,000 clones, 80% to 95% seen once. Sequencing was carried out using peripheral blood. These receptors all come from a man in his 70s with acute or convalescent COVID-19. Both conserved end residues are part of each CDR3. Fields, in order: J gene, clone size, V gene, D gene, CDR3 protein, CDR3 DNA. A D gene is named only where the DNA matches it firmly. A clone size is listed for some rows: how often the clone was seen (once, few, many), or a class if it is expanded.

j_gene: TRBJ2-4; abundance: once; v_gene: TRBV7-9; d_gene: NA; CDR3aa: CASSRHVAKNIQYF; CDR3nt: TGTGCCAGCAGCCGACACGTAGCCAAAAACATTCAGTACTTC
j_gene: TRBJ2-7; abundance: NA; v_gene: TRBV25-1; d_gene: NA; CDR3aa: CASSEAGATYEQYF; CDR3nt: TGTGCCAGCAGTGAAGCGGGGGCCACCTACGAGCAGTACTTC
j_gene: TRBJ2-1; abundance: NA; v_gene: TRBV4-1; d_gene: TRBD2; CDR3aa: CASSPTTGGGYNEQFF; CDR3nt: TGCGCCAGCAGCCCGACAACCGGGGGGGGCTACAATGAGCAGTTCTTC
j_gene: TRBJ1-1; abundance: NA; v_gene: TRBV28; d_gene: TRBD1; CDR3aa: CASRAGTGNTEAFF; CDR3nt: TGTGCCAGCAGAGCGGGGACAGGGAACACTGAAGCTTTCTTT
j_gene: TRBJ2-7; abundance: NA; v_gene: TRBV12-3/TRBV12-4; d_gene: NA; CDR3aa: CASSLTGLHEQYF; CDR3nt: TGTGCCAGCAGTTTGACCGGGTTACACGAGCAGTACTTC
j_gene: TRBJ2-1; abundance: NA; v_gene: TRBV4-3; d_gene: NA; CDR3aa: CASSQGDGSWNEQFF; CDR3nt: TGCGCCAGCAGCCAAGGGGACGGGAGTTGGAATGAGCAGTTCTTC
j_gene: TRBJ2-7; abundance: NA; v_gene: TRBV5-1; d_gene: NA; CDR3aa: CASSNRVGEQYF; CDR3nt: TGCGCCAGCAGCAACAGGGTAGGCGAGCAGTACTTC
j_gene: TRBJ2-1; abundance: NA; v_gene: TRBV5-1; d_gene: NA; CDR3aa: CASSSGDGYNEQFF; CDR3nt: TGCGCCAGCAGCTCGGGGGACGGATACAATGAGCAGTTCTTC
j_gene: TRBJ2-4; abundance: once; v_gene: TRBV4-1; d_gene: NA; CDR3aa: CASGAGANIQYF; CDR3nt: TGCGCCAGCGGGGCAGGGGCAAACATTCAGTACTTC
j_gene: TRBJ1-1; abundance: NA; v_gene: TRBV12-5; d_gene: NA; CDR3aa: CASGLTLVEGEAFF; CDR3nt: TGTGCTAGTGGTTTGACCCTCGTCGAGGGGGAGGCTTTCTTT
j_gene: TRBJ1-6; abundance: NA; v_gene: TRBV27; d_gene: NA; CDR3aa: CASSWRQADSYNSPLHF; CDR3nt: TGTGCCAGCAGTTGGAGACAGGCAGACTCCTATAATTCACCCCTCCACTTT
j_gene: TRBJ1-3; abundance: many; v_gene: TRBV11-3; d_gene: NA; CDR3aa: CASSAGSGNTIYF; CDR3nt: TGTGCCAGCAGCGCAGGGTCTGGAAACACCATATATTTT
j_gene: TRBJ1-2; abundance: NA; v_gene: TRBV7-9; d_gene: NA; CDR3aa: CASSLGQREGYTF; CDR3nt: TGTGCCAGCAGCTTAGGCCAGCGGGAGGGCTACACCTTC
j_gene: TRBJ1-1; abundance: NA; v_gene: TRBV6-6; d_gene: NA; CDR3aa: CASSLQGYTEAFF; CDR3nt: TGTGCCAGCAGTCTACAGGGCTACACTGAAGCTTTCTTT
j_gene: TRBJ2-7; abundance: NA; v_gene: TRBV9; d_gene: TRBD2; CDR3aa: CASSLALAGGEQYF; CDR3nt: TGTGCCAGCAGCCTCGCCCTAGCGGGAGGCGAGCAGTACTTC
j_gene: TRBJ2-5; abundance: NA; v_gene: TRBV6-2/TRBV6-3; d_gene: NA; CDR3aa: CASSYSTTGFFQETQYF; CDR3nt: TGTGCCAGCAGTTACTCGACCACGGGATTCTTCCAAGAGACCCAGTACTTC
j_gene: TRBJ2-2; abundance: NA; v_gene: TRBV5-1; d_gene: TRBD1; CDR3aa: CASRGTDTGELFF; CDR3nt: TGCGCCAGCAGAGGGACAGATACCGGGGAGCTGTTTTTT
j_gene: TRBJ1-1; abundance: NA; v_gene: TRBV13; d_gene: NA; CDR3aa: CASSLWDKNTEAFF; CDR3nt: TGTGCCAGCAGCTTATGGGACAAGAACACTGAAGCTTTCTTT
j_gene: TRBJ1-2; abundance: NA; v_gene: TRBV27; d_gene: NA; CDR3aa: CASSPRGEPYGYTF; CDR3nt: TGTGCCAGCAGTCCCCGTGGAGAACCCTATGGCTACACCTTC
j_gene: TRBJ2-5; abundance: NA; v_gene: TRBV11-1; d_gene: TRBD2; CDR3aa: CASSAGGYEGTQYF; CDR3nt: TGTGCCAGCAGCGCCGGGGGGTACGAAGGGACCCAGTACTTC
j_gene: TRBJ2-1; abundance: NA; v_gene: TRBV11-2; d_gene: TRBD2; CDR3aa: CASSLRLAGGINEQFF; CDR3nt: TGTGCCAGCAGCTTACGCCTAGCGGGGGGGATCAATGAGCAGTTCTTC
j_gene: TRBJ1-5; abundance: NA; v_gene: TRBV2; d_gene: NA; CDR3aa: CASSWEGNQPQHF; CDR3nt: TGTGCCAGCAGTTGGGAGGGCAATCAGCCCCAGCATTTT